One and the same sample provided the 4 T cell receptor beta chains below, sequenced in a study of somatic mutations in cytotoxic T cells in rheumatoid arthritis. Some clones are missing from TCRdb's copy, which holds only in-frame ones; the method was immunoSEQ multiplex PCR. The sample holds some 30,000 clones; roughly 86% are singletons and the top ten take over 7.5%. The sample comprised CD8+ T cells sorted from blood. The receptors derive from an adult with rheumatoid arthritis.

The chain uses TRBV7-9 and TRBJ2-1, with 8 nucleotides matching TRBD1. Per germline, CDR1 SEHNR and CDR2 FQNEAQ (reference sequence). The CDR3 covers 14 residues. The V and J ends lost 5 bases and 6 bases, in that order; junction bases with no gene match: 6. The CDR3 protein is CASSPWTGINEQFF. The DNA of the CDR3 is TGTGCCAGCAGCCCGTGGACAGGGATCAATGAGCAGTTCTTC.

The V and J genes are TRBV27 and TRBJ1-5; perhaps TRBD1 as D (6 bases). V was clipped by 3 bases and J by 2 bases, with 11 bases between them. From germline, CDR1 is MNHEY and CDR2 SMNVEV (reference sequence). The CDR3 is 15 amino acids. The DNA for the CDR3 is TGTGCCAGCAGTTTGATGGGGGCCGGCAATCAGCCCCAGCATTTT. Residues: CASSLMGAGNQPQHF.

The genes are TRBV7-2 and TRBJ1-2; D gene uncertain. The V gene's germline CDR1 is SGHTA and CDR2 FQGNSA. Trimming cost V 2 bases and J 0 bases, with 10 bases left between them. The CDR3 loop spans 15 amino acids. The CDR3 DNA is TGTGCCAGCAGCTTAAGCGTGGGGACTAACTATGGCTACACCTTC. Protein: CASSLSVGTNYGYTF.

The rearrangement links TRBV4-1 to TRBJ2-1, with 8 bases fitting TRBD1. The J segment lost 2 bases and the V segment lost 1 base, leaving 4 bases of the junction unmatched. Germline values: CDR1 MGHRA, CDR2 YSYEKL. The CDR3 spans 16 residues. The CDR3 loop is CASSQATGQAYNEQFF. CDR3 bases: TGCGCCAGCAGCCAAGCAACGGGACAGGCCTACAATGAGCAGTTCTTC.